A single T cell receptor (beta chain) is shown here with its context. Original handling: It was from reference gene primer amplification that nucleated cell counts were estimated. Profiled with immunoSEQ multiplex PCR; TCRdb holds only in-frame clones, not every one. Clonal size and the V and J genes are those of that table, whereas D and trimming came from the DNA. The sample includes hundreds of thousands of clones, more than 75% seen only once; the top ten take approximately 1.5%. This sample is drawn from a study of blood T cell repertoires in COVID-19. Whole-study context: Acute-phase and convalescent COVID-19 samples originated in the United States, Italy and Spain. The cDNA or gDNA used as material had been derived from T cells, B-cell-depleted T cells, or PBMCs.

Per the germline V gene, CDR1 is SGHRS and CDR2 is YFSETQ. The CDR3 has 19 residues. V lost 0 bases and J lost 5; bases outside the gene matches: 14. Sequenced: peripheral blood. The clonotype originates from a woman aged 35 to 49 who had recovered from COVID-19. The chain combines TRBV5-1 with TRBJ2-2, with 9 bases aligning to TRBD2. CDR3 region: CASSLAGAGGFRTTGELFF. The DNA for the CDR3 is TGCGCCAGCAGCTTGGCCGGAGCGGGGGGCTTTCGTACGACCGGGGAGCTGTTTTTT.